This T cell receptor (beta chain) was recovered during a study of cytomegalovirus exposure and HLA in healthy donors. Study as a whole: The Caucasian-associated ancestry cluster contained about 80% of the approximately 390 genotyped donors.

The CDR3 totals 13 residues. CDR1 and CDR2 (germline): SGHRS, YFSETQ. Overall study results and limits: It was likely that a cluster of highly shared sequence variants was a sequencing artifact. In a later analysis, TCR beta V- and J-gene trimming was associated with a missense DCLRE1C variant.

Use of 60 Vbeta and 13 Jbeta primers characterized the PCR. Some clones are missing from TCRdb's copy, which holds only in-frame ones; the method was immunoSEQ multiplex PCR. The sample has around 140,000 clones, around 80% seen once. A note on this clone: The antigen is not known. The junction departs from the called germline gene at one end, perhaps through a read error.

The J gene is TRBJ1-2, the V gene TRBV5-1; D gene uncertain. The source material was PBMCs. This receptor was taken from a man younger than 30 in good health and CMV-seropositive. CDR3 DNA sequence: TGCGTCAGCAGCTTGGATCACAGCTATGGCTACACCTTC. Translated: CVSSLDHSYGYTF.